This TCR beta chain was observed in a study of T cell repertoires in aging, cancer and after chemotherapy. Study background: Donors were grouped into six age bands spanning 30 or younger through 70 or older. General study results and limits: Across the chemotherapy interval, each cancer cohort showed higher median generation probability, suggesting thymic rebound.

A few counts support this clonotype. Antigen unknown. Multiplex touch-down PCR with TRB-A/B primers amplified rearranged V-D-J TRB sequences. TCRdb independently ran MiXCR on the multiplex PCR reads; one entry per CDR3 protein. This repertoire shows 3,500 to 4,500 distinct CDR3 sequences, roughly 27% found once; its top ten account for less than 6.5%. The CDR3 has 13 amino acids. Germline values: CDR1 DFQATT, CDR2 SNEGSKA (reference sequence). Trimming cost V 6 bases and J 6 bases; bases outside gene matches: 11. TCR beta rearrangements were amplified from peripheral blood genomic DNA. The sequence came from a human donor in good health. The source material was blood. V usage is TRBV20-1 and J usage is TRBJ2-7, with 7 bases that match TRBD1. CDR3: CSAIRDRVSEQYF. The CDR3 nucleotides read TGCAGTGCAATCCGGGACAGAGTTTCCGAGCAGTACTTC.